One and the same sample provided the 3 T cell receptor beta chains below, sequenced in a study of control samples from healthy donors and cancer patients (dated by TCRdb to the early 2020s). Library preparation used the immunoSEQ multiplex PCR assay. Here the immuneACCESS table is served through TCRdb, limited to in-frame sequences with V and J called. Missing clones are a known gap in these copies; in checked studies unresolved V genes cover under half, and the rest lacks a known reason. Here the sample has over 150,000 clones; approximately 94% occur a single time. The ten biggest clones cover about 5.6% of the sample. Material for sequencing was blood. All receptors derive from a man aged 40-55 years in good health.

This chain links TRBV13 with TRBJ2-1, with D perhaps assigned TRBD1 or TRBD2 (5 bases each). Between the trimmed V and J ends, which lost 2 bases and 7 bases, there was a span of 21 bases. CDR1 and CDR2 (germline): PRHDT, FYEKMQ (reference sequence). The CDR3 has 17 residues. This chain's CDR3 is CASSLPGPGPRENEQFF. DNA of the CDR3: TGTGCCAGCAGCTTACCCGGTCCGGGACCCAGAGAGAATGAGCAGTTCTTC.

This clone appeared once. The gene calls are TRBV19 and TRBJ2-1; D perhaps matches TRBD2 (7 bases). The CDR3 is made up of 14 amino acids. The V end lost 6 bases, the J end lost 0 bases, and 9 bases lay between the germline ends. Germline V lookup: CDR1 LNHDA, CDR2 SQIVND (reference sequence). CDR3 DNA sequence: TGTGCCAGTAGGGGAGGGGGCTCCTACAATGAGCAGTTCTTC. It translates to CASRGGGSYNEQFF.

The chain carries TRBV19 and TRBJ1-1; D is possibly TRBD1 (6 bases). The V gene's germline CDR1 is LNHDA and CDR2 SQIVND (reference sequence). This CDR3 is built from 13 residues. V shed 5 bases and J shed 5 bases, with 12 bases lying between them. CDR3 coding DNA: TGTGCCAGTAGTCCGGGGGGCGGGACTGAAGCTTTCTTT. This encodes CASSPGGGTEAFF.